These T cell receptor beta chains were read from a single sample in a study of CD8+ T cells in alopecia areata. Data came from immunoSEQ multiplex PCR; TCRdb stores just in-frame clones and leaves some out. The table records around 270,000 clones, roughly 60% of them present only once. The source was CD4+ T cells sorted from blood, collected at week 24, from a patient treated with tofacitinib. The receptors were gathered from a human donor with alopecia areata. CDR3s include the opening cysteine and the closing phenylalanine or tryptophan. A D gene is named only where the DNA matches it firmly. Size tells how often a clone was seen (once, few, many) or the class of an expanded clone, and some rows leave it out.

. | . | TRBJ2-3 | TRBV5-1 | TGCGCCAGCAGCTTGAGCCGGGGGCCTAGCACAGATACGCAGTATTTT | CASSLSRGPSTDTQYF
. | TRBD1 | TRBJ1-5 | TRBV28 | TGTGCCAGCAGTTTATTGCCCGGATCTGACAGGGGCCGACCTCTAGATCAGCCCCAGCATTTT | CASSLLPGSDRGRPLDQPQHF
. | TRBD2 | TRBJ2-1 | TRBV7-2 | TGTGCCAGCTACGCGGGGGCCTACAATGAGCAGTTCTTC | CASYAGAYNEQFF
. | . | TRBJ2-3 | TRBV9 | TGTGCCAGCAGCCCGTTGCTCCCGGGACTTGGCACAGATACGCAGTATTTT | CASSPLLPGLGTDTQYF
. | . | TRBJ2-7 | TRBV6-6 | TGTGCCAGCAGCAGAGGGAACTACGAGCAGTACTTC | CASSRGNYEQYF
. | . | TRBJ2-2 | TRBV2 | TGTGCCAGCAACCCAAACTCATCCCCGACCGGGGAGCTGTTTTTT | CASNPNSSPTGELFF
once | TRBD1 | TRBJ1-1 | TRBV5-6 | TGTGCCAGCAGCTTACGGTGGACAGGGAGAACTGAAGCTTTCTTT | CASSLRWTGRTEAFF
. | TRBD1 | TRBJ2-7 | TRBV29-1 | TGCAGCGCTCACAGGGGTGGTGTTCAATACGAGCAGTACTTC | CSAHRGGVQYEQYF
. | . | TRBJ2-7 | TRBV9 | TGTGCCAGCAGCGTAGACCCGGGGAGGACCTACGAGCAGTACTTC | CASSVDPGRTYEQYF
. | TRBD2 | TRBJ2-1 | TRBV7-2 | TGTGCCAGCAGTAGACTAGCGCCTAGCTCCTACAATGAGCAGTTCTTC | CASSRLAPSSYNEQFF
few | . | TRBJ1-1 | TRBV29-1 | TGCAGCGTTGTGCACAACACTGAAGCTTTCTTT | CSVVHNTEAFF
few | . | TRBJ2-1 | TRBV19 | TGTGCCAGTACCCGGAGCTCCTACAATGAGCAGTTCTTC | CASTRSSYNEQFF
. | . | TRBJ1-1 | TRBV2 | TGTGCCAGCAGGCCCGGACCGAGGGAAGCTGAAGCTTTCTTT | CASRPGPREAEAFF
. | . | TRBJ2-5 | TRBV5-6 | TGTGCCAGCAGCTTGATCAGCTCGAAGGAGACCCAGTACTTC | CASSLISSKETQYF
few | TRBD1 | TRBJ1-4 | TRBV7-9 | TGTGCCAGCCGGGACAGAAATAATGAAAAACTGTTTTTT | CASRDRNNEKLFF
few | TRBD2 | TRBJ2-3 | TRBV7-2 | TGTGCCAGCCCCCTAGGGCGGGAGACAGATACGCAGTATTTT | CASPLGRETDTQYF
. | . | TRBJ2-5 | TRBV29-1 | TGCAGCGCGATTTACGGTCCGGAGACCCAGTACTTC | CSAIYGPETQYF
. | . | TRBJ1-1 | TRBV20-1 | TGCAGGGGAGGGTCGGGCACTGAAGCTTTCTTT | CRGGSGTEAFF